The 27 T cell receptor beta chains presented below share a single source sample, sequenced in a study of graft-versus-host responses after intestinal transplantation. Some clones are missing from TCRdb's copy, which holds only in-frame ones; the method was immunoSEQ multiplex PCR. The table records more than 70,000 clones, approximately 80% of them present only once. No antigen is known for these receptors. The input for sequencing was unstimulated CD4+ T cells sorted from spleen or lymph node cells, taken before intestinal transplant. The receptor set was obtained from a human donor who received an intestinal transplant.

The chain recombines TRBV5-4 with TRBJ1-2, with D perhaps matching TRBD1 (6 bases). Trimming left V 0 bases short and J 0 bases short, with 9 bases between. The germline gives CDR1 SGHNT, CDR2 YYREEE (reference sequence). CDR3 length: 15 residues. This CDR3 is CASSLGGGANYGYTF. CDR3 DNA: TGTGCCAGCAGCTTGGGAGGGGGAGCTAACTATGGCTACACCTTC.

The rearrangement uses TRBV5-1 and TRBJ1-6; maybe TRBD1 (5 bases). Trimming removed 3 bases from V and 5 bases from J, with 12 bases in between. This CDR3 contains 15 residues. CDR1 and CDR2 from the germline V gene are SGHRS and YFSETQ. As DNA, the CDR3 is TGCGCCAGCAGCTCTCCCCAGGGCCATAATTCACCCCTCCACTTT. This translates into CASSSPQGHNSPLHF.

Ten or more counts support this clone. The J gene is TRBJ2-3, the V gene TRBV4-1; 11 bases are shared with TRBD2. J gave up 4 bases and V 5 bases, and 14 bases lay outside the gene matches. Germline CDR1 and CDR2: MGHRA and YSYEKL. The CDR3 has 18 residues. CDR3 loop: CASSAPGLAVPNADTQYF. In DNA, the CDR3 is TGCGCCAGCAGCGCACCGGGACTAGCGGTCCCGAACGCAGATACGCAGTATTTT.

The chain uses TRBV18 and TRBJ2-1; the match to TRBD2 covers 16 bases. V lost 1 base and J lost 2; bases outside the gene matches: 8. The CDR3 totals 20 residues. From germline, CDR1 is KGHSH and CDR2 LQKENI. As DNA, the CDR3 is TGTGCCAGCTCACCACGGGCACCGGGACTAGCGGGAGGGACCTACAATGAGCAGTTCTTC. Amino acids: CASSPRAPGLAGGTYNEQFF.

CDR3 region: CASSSHATYEQYF. The CDR3 DNA follows: TGTGCCAGCAGTTCCCACGCTACCTACGAGCAGTACTTC. This chain joins TRBV28 and TRBJ2-7, with unresolved D. V was clipped by 4 bases and J by 2 bases, with 9 bases between them. The CDR3 totals 13 residues. CDR1 and CDR2 (germline): MDHEN, SYDVKM.

For this clone: One end of the junction is discordant with germline, which a read error may explain. The chain is built from TRBV5-7 and TRBJ2-5, with no clear D. TRBV5-7 falls under the ORF class, with uncertain function. CDR3 length equals 13 residues. CDR3 amino acids: CVSSLASVETQYF. CDR3 DNA: TGTGTCAGCAGCTTGGCGTCAGTAGAGACCCAGTACTTC.

The CDR3 DNA reads TGTGCCAGCAGTTTAAGGGGGACAGCCACCTACGAGCAGTACTTC. Translating gives CASSLRGTATYEQYF. This chain uses TRBV28 with TRBJ2-7, with 7 positions matching TRBD1. The CDR3 consists of 15 residues. Germline loops: CDR1 MDHEN, CDR2 SYDVKM. Trimming cost V 2 bases and J 2 bases; bases outside gene matches: 6. The full variable domain, with the rest looked up from reference TRBV28 and TRBJ2-7, is DVKVTQSSRYLVKRTGEKVFLECVQDMDHENMFWYRQDPGLGLRLIYFSYDVKMKEKGDIPEGYSVSREKKERFSLILESASTNQTSMYLCASSLRGTATYEQYFGPGTRLTVT.

V and J are TRBV28 and TRBJ1-2; TRBD1 aligns across 11 bases. CDR3 size: 16 residues. V gave up 7 bases and J gave up 2 bases; unmatched junction bases: 9. Germline V lookup: CDR1 MDHEN, CDR2 SYDVKM. The CDR3 loop reads CASIRGQGAQNYGYTF. In DNA, the CDR3 is TGTGCCAGCATACGAGGACAGGGGGCTCAGAACTATGGCTACACCTTC.

This chain uses TRBV2 with TRBJ2-1; D is ambiguous. Germline CDR1 reads SNHLY; CDR2 reads FYNNEI. This CDR3 has 15 amino acids. Trimming pared 3 bases from V and 7 bases from J, leaving 16 bases between. CDR3 region: CASSDLGRSLNEQFF. CDR3 nucleotide sequence: TGTGCCAGCAGTGATTTGGGCCGCTCCCTTAATGAGCAGTTCTTC.

The rearrangement uses TRBV2 and TRBJ1-2; 9 nucleotides align to TRBD1. CDR1 SNHLY and CDR2 FYNNEI come from the germline V gene. CDR3 length: 14 residues. V shed 6 bases, J shed 6 bases, and the junction held 8 bases outside the gene matches. This CDR3 reads CASRRPGQGNGYTF. The CDR3 DNA follows: TGTGCCAGCAGGCGTCCGGGACAGGGAAATGGCTACACCTTC.

This chain links TRBV11-2 with TRBJ1-1, with D unclear. The CDR3 totals 13 residues. V lost 1 base to trimming and J lost 7 bases, with 10 bases between them. Germline assignment: CDR1 SGHAT and CDR2 FQNNGV. The CDR3 region is CASSLGSFFEAFF. DNA of the CDR3: TGTGCCAGCAGCTTAGGTTCGTTCTTTGAAGCTTTCTTT. The full variable domain, rest sourced from reference TRBV11-2 and TRBJ1-1, is EAGVAQSPRYKIIEKRQSVAFWCNPISGHATLYWYQQILGQGPKLLIQFQNNGVVDDSQLPKDRFSAERLKGVDSTLKIQPAKLEDSAVYLCASSLGSFFEAFFGQGTRLTVV.

The gene calls are TRBV28 and TRBJ1-2; D not certain. V was clipped by 5 bases and J by 3 bases, with 13 bases between them. The CDR3 covers 14 residues. Germline V gives CDR1 MDHEN, CDR2 SYDVKM. The CDR3 DNA follows: TGTGCCAGCAGTGGAGCCACCGGGTACTATGGCTACACCTTC. This codes for CASSGATGYYGYTF.

This clone was found once. The chain combines TRBV19 with TRBJ1-5; D unresolved. The CDR3 has 17 amino acids. Germline V gives CDR1 LNHDA, CDR2 SQIVND (reference sequence). Trimming left V 5 bases short and J 0 bases short, with 17 bases between. The CDR3 reads CASSHPRRVYSNQPQHF. The CDR3 DNA reads as TGTGCCAGTAGTCATCCCAGGAGGGTCTATAGCAATCAGCCCCAGCATTTT.

The chain employs TRBV7-2 and TRBJ2-7; the match to TRBD2 covers 9 bases. This CDR3 spans 14 amino acids. Germline trimming cut 5 bases from V and 1 base from J; bases unmatched to any gene: 3. Germline lookup yields CDR1 SGHTA and CDR2 FQGNSA. Written as DNA, the CDR3 is TGTGCCAGCAGCAGTAGCGGGAGTTCCTACGAGCAGTACTTC. This translates into CASSSSGSSYEQYF.

V usage is TRBV2 and J usage is TRBJ2-5; 10 bases map to TRBD1. The DNA end lines up better with TRBJ2-7; the J call may be wrong. Germline V CDR1 and CDR2: SNHLY, FYNNEI. This CDR3 is 16 amino acids long. The CDR3 DNA sequence: TGTGCCAGCAGGAGGAGCCGGGACAGGGGTCCCTACGAGCAGTACTTC. Translated, it gives CASRRSRDRGPYEQYF.

The chain is built from TRBV28 and TRBJ1-6; no reliable D call. V dropped 3 bases and J dropped 6 bases, with 9 bases sitting between them. Germline CDR1 and CDR2: MDHEN and SYDVKM. CDR3 size: 14 residues. The DNA for the CDR3 is TGTGCCAGCAGTTTGCCATACACTAATTCACCCCTCCACTTT. Translation: CASSLPYTNSPLHF.

This clone was counted once. CDR3 DNA sequence: TGCGCCAGCAGCTTAGGGGCAGCCGACCCCTTAAGTACAGATACGCAGTATTTT. It is translated as CASSLGAADPLSTDTQYF. This chain joins TRBV5-1 and TRBJ2-3; TRBD1 is a possible D gene (5 bases). This CDR3 region has 18 residues. V was pared by 2 bases and J by 3 bases, with 22 bases between. Germline CDR1 and CDR2: SGHRS and YFSETQ.

This clone was detected a few times. The V call is TRBV6-5, the J call TRBJ1-2, with D tentatively TRBD1 (6 bases). This CDR3 has 12 residues. Trimming took off 5 bases at V and 5 bases at J, with 9 bases between the two ends. Germline V gene sequence: CDR1 MNHEY, CDR2 SVGAGI. CDR3 loop: CASSLQGYGYTF. DNA for the CDR3: TGTGCCAGCAGTCTACAGGGATATGGCTACACCTTC.

The rearrangement links TRBV19 to TRBJ2-1; TRBD2 aligns across 14 bases. The trim removed 8 bases at V and 8 bases at J, leaving 8 bases unmatched. CDR1 and CDR2 from the germline V gene are LNHDA and SQIVND (reference sequence). This CDR3 is 15 amino acids long. For the CDR3, the DNA is TGTGCCAGTGCGGGACTAGCGGGAGCAGGTGATGAGCAGTTCTTC. Translated, it gives CASAGLAGAGDEQFF.

The rearrangement links TRBV5-1 to TRBJ1-2; 10 bases map to TRBD1. Germline V lookup: CDR1 SGHRS, CDR2 YFSETQ. The CDR3 consists of 17 residues. J was trimmed by 6 bases and V by 2 bases; bases with no gene match: 13. CDR3 protein: CASSFAGTGVEVNGYTF. The CDR3 bases are TGCGCCAGCAGCTTCGCCGGGACAGGGGTCGAAGTGAATGGCTACACCTTC.

In this sample, this clone turned up a few times. V is TRBV6-1 and J is TRBJ1-5; D might be TRBD1 (5 bases). The V end lost 2 bases, the J end lost 6 bases, and 17 bases lay between the germline ends. Germline loops: CDR1 MNHNS, CDR2 SASEGT. The CDR3 loop spans 16 amino acids. The CDR3 is CASSEQGGRVFQPQHF. The DNA for the CDR3 is TGTGCCAGCAGTGAACAGGGCGGCAGGGTTTTTCAGCCCCAGCATTTT.

The V and J genes are TRBV7-8 and TRBJ2-1; D perhaps matches TRBD2 (6 bases). V lost 2 bases and J lost 5, with 10 bases in between. The germline CDR1 and CDR2 sequences are SGHVS and FQNEAQ. This CDR3 spans 14 amino acids. The CDR3 DNA reads TGTGCCAGCAGCTTAACCGGGGGAAACAATGAGCAGTTCTTC. It specifies CASSLTGGNNEQFF.

The V call is TRBV27, the J call TRBJ2-1; D possibly corresponds to TRBD1 (5 bases). CDR3 size: 13 residues. Germline V lookup: CDR1 MNHEY, CDR2 SMNVEV (reference sequence). V was clipped by 0 bases and J by 7 bases, with 7 bases between them. As DNA, the CDR3 is TGTGCCAGCAGTTTATCTCAGGGTAATGAGCAGTTCTTC. Protein product: CASSLSQGNEQFF.

This clone was counted once. This CDR3 is CASSLRGRGYGYTF. CDR3 DNA sequence: TGTGCCAGCAGCCTGCGAGGGCGCGGCTATGGCTACACCTTC. This chain uses TRBV7-2 with TRBJ1-2; D gene uncertain. Germline loops: CDR1 SGHTA, CDR2 FQGNSA. Deletions cut 5 bases from V and 4 bases from J, with 14 bases between. The CDR3 extends over 14 amino acids. The full variable domain, completed using reference TRBV7-2 and TRBJ1-2, is GAGVSQSPSNKVTEKGKDVELRCDPISGHTALYWYRQSLGQGLEFLIYFQGNSAPDKSGLPSDRFSAERTGGSVSTLTIQRTQQEDSAVYLCASSLRGRGYGYTFGSGTRLTVV.

The rearrangement uses TRBV29-1 and TRBJ2-2, with 9 positions matching TRBD2. CDR1 is SQVTM, CDR2 ANQGSEA, per germline. Losses at the gene ends were 7 bases for V and 3 bases for J; bases not matched to a gene: 6. CDR3 size: 14 residues. Here the CDR3 reads CSAMRLADTGELFF. The DNA of the CDR3 is TGCAGCGCTATGAGACTAGCGGACACCGGGGAGCTGTTTTTT.

This chain uses TRBV6-1 with TRBJ2-5, with D possibly matching TRBD2 (5 bases). The DNA end is a closer match to TRBJ2-7, so the J assignment may be wrong. Germline values: CDR1 MNHNS, CDR2 SASEGT. This CDR3 comprises 13 residues. CDR3 amino acids: CASSVRVSYEQYF. CDR3 coding DNA: TGTGCCAGCAGTGTGAGGGTCTCCTACGAGCAGTACTTC.

This chain links TRBV28 with TRBJ2-7; a weak D match, TRBD1 (6 bases). CDR1 is MDHEN, CDR2 SYDVKM, per germline. This CDR3 is built from 15 residues. V lost 8 bases to trimming and J lost 1 base, with 18 bases between them. The CDR3 is CASGDWNRVSYEQYF. The CDR3 nucleotides are TGTGCCAGCGGAGACTGGAACAGGGTATCCTACGAGCAGTACTTC.